The T cell receptor (beta chain) described here comes from a study of cytomegalovirus exposure and HLA in healthy donors. At the level of the study: Some 85 million unique TCRs, all from HLA-typed donors, were included in an early release of the data.

A note on this clone: Its antigen is not identified.

Both 60 Vbeta primers and 13 Jbeta primers went into the PCR. Method: immunoSEQ multiplex PCR; TCRdb's copy keeps in-frame clones and lacks some. The table lists around 180,000 clones, 75% to 80% of them singletons, with about 6% in the top ten. V was shortened by 1 base and J by 3 bases, with 7 bases between the two germline ends. This CDR3 has 13 residues. Germline V gene data show CDR1 as SGHVS and CDR2 as FQNEAQ. General study findings and limits: Segments of the TCR beta V type were, in most cases, productive about 90% or about 30% of the time in an earlier analysis. What a later analysis reportedly showed was that an Asian-associated ancestry cluster had fewer N-insertions than the roughly 700-donor mean.

The clonotype comes from a woman between 25 and 40 years old in good health and CMV-seropositive. V and J are TRBV7-8 and TRBJ2-7; D is uncertain. The sequenced sample consisted of PBMCs. This CDR3 is CASSLVPVYEQYF. The DNA for the CDR3 is TGTGCCAGCAGCTTAGTGCCAGTCTACGAGCAGTACTTC.